The 25 T cell receptor beta chains given below trace back to one sample, sequenced in a study of blood T cell repertoires in COVID-19. Profiling relied on immunoSEQ multiplex PCR, and the TCRdb table lists in-frame clones only, not all of them. The sample shows about 340,000 clones, approximately 87% of them seen only once. Sequenced: peripheral blood. The receptors stem from a woman between 50 and 59 years old with COVID-19, enrolled during active disease.

The chain is built from TRBV6-5 and TRBJ2-7; 7 bases align to TRBD2. The V gene's germline CDR1 is MNHEY and CDR2 SVGAGI. V gave up 6 bases and J gave up 1 base; unmatched junction bases: 6. The CDR3 has 14 amino acids. CDR3 DNA sequence: TGTGCCAGCAGACGGGGGGACGGTTCCTACGAGCAGTACTTC. Translated: CASRRGDGSYEQYF.

The chain is built from TRBV30 and TRBJ2-7, with D maybe TRBD1 (6 bases). Trimming left V 3 bases short and J 4 bases short, with 10 bases between. CDR1 is GTSNPN and CDR2 is SVGIG in the germline V gene (reference sequence). This CDR3 has 12 residues. The CDR3 here is CAWSAQGYEQYF. Written as DNA, the CDR3 is TGTGCCTGGAGCGCCCAGGGGTACGAGCAGTACTTC. Together with reference TRBV30 and TRBJ2-7, the CDR3 gives the full variable domain: SQTIHQWPATLVQPVGSPLSLECTVEGTSNPNLYWYRQAAGRGLQLLFYSVGIGQISSEVPQNLSASRPQDRQFILSSKKLLLSDSGFYLCAWSAQGYEQYFGPGTRLTVT.

The chain has TRBV9 and TRBJ2-2; 7 bases match TRBD1. Trimming at V came to 4 bases and at J to 7 bases, leaving 10 bases not matched to a gene. This CDR3 is built from 15 residues. Per the germline V gene, CDR1 is SGDLS and CDR2 is YYNGEE. CDR3 sequence (DNA): TGTGCCAGCAGCTCGCAGACAGGGATCGGCGGGGAGCTGTTTTTT. It yields the protein CASSSQTGIGGELFF.

The chain uses TRBV27 and TRBJ1-5, with 7 nucleotides matching TRBD1. With 6 bases clipped from V and 6 bases from J, the junction kept 14 bases outside the gene matches. CDR1 and CDR2 (germline): MNHEY, SMNVEV (reference sequence). This CDR3 is built from 16 residues. The CDR3 region is CASREGEDRDLQPQHF. The CDR3 nucleotides are TGTGCCAGCAGAGAGGGGGAAGACAGGGATCTTCAGCCCCAGCATTTT.

The CDR3 loop reads CASGIDSEAFF. Here the CDR3 DNA reads TGTGCTAGTGGGATAGACAGTGAAGCTTTCTTT. The rearrangement uses TRBV12-5 and TRBJ1-1; a possible D gene is TRBD1 (5 bases). The germline V gene encodes CDR1 LGHNT and CDR2 FRNRAP. This CDR3 contains 11 residues. V gave up 6 bases and J gave up 7 bases, with 9 bases separating them.

V and J are TRBV10-3 and TRBJ1-1; TRBD1 agrees at 10 bases. V dropped 5 bases and J dropped 8; count of bases not matched to a gene: 5. The CDR3 spans 13 residues. CDR1 and CDR2 from the germline V gene are ENHRY and SYGVKD. The CDR3 sequence is CAISLTGGGEAFF. The CDR3 bases are TGTGCCATCAGTTTGACAGGGGGCGGAGAAGCTTTCTTT.

The sample holds a few counts of this clone. The J gene is TRBJ2-7, the V gene TRBV10-3; 15 nucleotides agree with TRBD2. The CDR3 sequence is 20 residues long. The trim removed 5 bases at V and 0 bases at J, leaving 14 bases unmatched. The germline V gene has CDR1 ENHRY and CDR2 SYGVKD. For the CDR3, the DNA is TGTGCCATCAGTAAGGGCAAAGGACTAGCGGGAGGGCTTAGCTCCTACGAGCAGTACTTC. This sequence encodes CAISKGKGLAGGLSSYEQYF.

The chain links TRBV7-6 to TRBJ2-5; TRBD2 matches at 10 bases. The CDR3 extends over 15 amino acids. Germline V gives CDR1 SGHVS, CDR2 FNYEAQ. Trimming removed 5 bases from V and 2 bases from J; junction bases left unmatched: 5. DNA for the CDR3: TGTGCCAGCAGCCAGATTAGCGGGGGGCAAGAGACCCAGTACTTC. Encoded protein: CASSQISGGQETQYF. Together with reference TRBV7-6 and TRBJ2-5, the CDR3 gives the full variable domain: GAGVSQSPRYKVTKRGQDVALRCDPISGHVSLYWYRQALGQGPEFLTYFNYEAQQDKSGLPNDRFSAERPEGSISTLTIQRTEQRDSAMYRCASSQISGGQETQYFGPGTRLLVL.

The genes are TRBV10-1 and TRBJ1-1, with TRBD1 as a possible D gene (6 bases). V was shortened by 6 bases and J by 1 base, with 21 bases between the two germline ends. This CDR3 has 17 residues. Germline V CDR1 and CDR2: WNHNN, SYGVQD (reference sequence). This chain's CDR3 is CASSLRGGAGRNTEAFF. Here the CDR3 DNA reads TGCGCCAGCAGCCTAAGGGGGGGGGCGGGAAGGAACACTGAAGCTTTCTTT.

This chain links TRBV19 with TRBJ2-7; TRBD2 matches 10 bases. Per the germline V gene, CDR1 is LNHDA and CDR2 is SQIVND (reference sequence). The CDR3 is made up of 15 amino acids. Unmatched junction bases numbered 8, after V lost 5 bases and J lost 4 bases. This chain's CDR3 is CASSHRTSGIYEQYF. CDR3 in DNA: TGTGCCAGTAGTCACCGAACTAGCGGGATTTACGAGCAGTACTTC.

The rearrangement joins TRBV2 to TRBJ1-2; tentative D call: TRBD1 (6 bases). Trimming left V 3 bases short and J 4 bases short, with 6 bases between. Per the germline V gene, CDR1 is SNHLY and CDR2 is FYNNEI. The CDR3 extends over 12 amino acids. For the CDR3, the DNA is TGTGCCAGCAGTGACAGGGGCTATGGCTACACCTTC. Translating gives CASSDRGYGYTF. The full variable domain, with the rest looked up from reference TRBV2 and TRBJ1-2, is EPEVTQTPSHQVTQMGQEVILRCVPISNHLYFYWYRQILGQKVEFLVSFYNNEISEKSEIFDDQFSVERPDGSNFTLKIRSTKLEDSAMYFCASSDRGYGYTFGSGTRLTVV.

This clone was recorded only once. V usage is TRBV27 and J usage is TRBJ1-2; D call uncertain. Trimming removed 8 bases from V and 8 bases from J, with 18 bases in between. The V gene's germline CDR1 is MNHEY and CDR2 SMNVEV (reference sequence). The CDR3 sequence is 13 residues long. The DNA for the CDR3 is TGTGCCAGCCTAGGAGGACCCGGCAGGGGCTACACCTTC. It translates to CASLGGPGRGYTF.

For the CDR3, the DNA is TGCGCCAGCAGCTTGGACCGGTTGGGACAGTCCTATGGCTACACCTTC. It encodes CASSLDRLGQSYGYTF. The V call is TRBV5-1, the J call TRBJ1-2; 7 bases fit TRBD1. Germline V lookup: CDR1 SGHRS, CDR2 YFSETQ. Unmatched junction bases numbered 9, after V lost 0 bases and J lost 4 bases. The CDR3 is 16 amino acids.

The rearrangement links TRBV6-5 to TRBJ1-1, with D hard to call. Germline V CDR1 and CDR2: MNHEY, SVGAGI. V dropped 8 bases and J dropped 0 bases, with 10 bases sitting between them. The CDR3 extends over 13 amino acids. CDR3 sequence (DNA): TGTGCCAGCGCCCGGGTGATGAACACTGAAGCTTTCTTT. It specifies CASARVMNTEAFF.

The chain combines TRBV18 with TRBJ2-7; D is perhaps TRBD2 (6 bases). Per germline, CDR1 KGHSH and CDR2 LQKENI. This CDR3 spans 12 amino acids. Trimming stripped 5 bases from V and 12 bases from J, with 17 bases between. The CDR3 spells CASSSGGGFAYF. CDR3 sequence (DNA): TGTGCCAGCTCATCCGGGGGAGGATTTGCGTACTTC.

This rearrangement joins TRBV27 to TRBJ1-2; no clear D gene. The ends were cut back, 6 bases at V and 8 bases at J, with 19 bases in the middle. Germline values: CDR1 MNHEY, CDR2 SMNVEV (reference sequence). The CDR3 extends over 14 amino acids. In DNA, the CDR3 is TGTGCCAGCAGAACTACGGGTCAACAAGCAGGCTACACCTTC. Its translation is CASRTTGQQAGYTF.

DNA of the CDR3: TGTGCCAGCAGCAAACTTGGCGGGGACTCCTACGAGCAGTACTTC. Residues: CASSKLGGDSYEQYF. The rearrangement links TRBV4-2 to TRBJ2-7; maybe TRBD2 (6 bases). The CDR3 consists of 15 residues. Germline assignment: CDR1 LGHNA and CDR2 YNFKEQ. Trimming removed 5 bases from V and 0 bases from J, with 14 bases in between.

The sample holds one count of this clone. This sequence joins TRBV6-5 and TRBJ2-5; possible D gene TRBD1, 6 bases. With 6 bases removed from V and 0 bases from J, the gap between germline ends came to 14 bases. The CDR3 contains 15 residues. Germline lookup yields CDR1 MNHEY and CDR2 SVGAGI. The CDR3 reads CASSLTRDNQETQYF. CDR3 DNA sequence: TGTGCCAGCAGCCTAACCCGGGACAACCAAGAGACCCAGTACTTC.

V is TRBV6-4 and J is TRBJ2-2; D possibly corresponds to TRBD2 (5 bases). V lost 0 bases and J 2 bases, leaving 10 bases between the germline ends. The CDR3 runs 16 residues. The V gene's germline CDR1 is MRHNA and CDR2 SNTAGT. The CDR3 protein is CASSDSVASNTGELFF. For the CDR3, the DNA is TGTGCCAGCAGTGACTCAGTTGCTAGCAACACCGGGGAGCTGTTTTTT.

The gene calls are TRBV6-5 and TRBJ1-5; D unresolved. Germline V CDR1 and CDR2: MNHEY, SVGAGI. V dropped 10 bases and J dropped 0 bases, with 7 bases sitting between them. The CDR3 has 12 residues. In DNA form, the CDR3 reads TGTGCCATCGGGTCTAGCAATCAGCCCCAGCATTTT. Encoded protein: CAIGSSNQPQHF.

In its sample, this clone was seen once. The chain links TRBV5-6 to TRBJ1-2; 11 bases align to TRBD1. Trimming cost V 0 bases and J 1 base; bases outside gene matches: 2. Per the germline V gene, CDR1 is SGHDT and CDR2 is YYEEEE. CDR3 length: 16 amino acids. DNA for the CDR3: TGTGCCAGCAGCTTGGGGGACAGGGGGAATAACTATGGCTACACCTTC. Its protein product is CASSLGDRGNNYGYTF.

This clone was detected a few times. The CDR3 spells CAWSGSYGLINEKLFF. The CDR3 DNA reads TGTGCCTGGAGTGGATCATACGGACTGATTAATGAAAAACTGTTTTTT. The chain joins TRBV30 to TRBJ1-4, with D unresolved. Germline-derived CDR1 and CDR2 are GTSNPN and SVGIG (reference sequence). The CDR3 spans 16 residues. V was shortened by 1 base and J by 4 bases, with 16 bases between the two germline ends.

The chain is built from TRBV5-4 and TRBJ2-2; D perhaps matches TRBD2 (5 bases). V dropped 0 bases and J dropped 4 bases, with 7 bases sitting between them. In germline, CDR1 is SGHNT, CDR2 YYREEE (reference sequence). The CDR3 has 14 amino acids. CDR3 amino acids: CASSLGLATGELFF. The CDR3 nucleotides are TGTGCCAGCAGCTTGGGGCTAGCCACCGGGGAGCTGTTTTTT.

The chain recombines TRBV11-3 with TRBJ2-7; D possibly corresponds to TRBD2 (6 bases). The germline V gene encodes CDR1 SGHNT and CDR2 YENEEA. This CDR3 contains 14 residues. V was shortened by 5 bases and J by 1 base, with 12 bases between the two germline ends. This CDR3 reads CASSRGFSSYEQYF. DNA of the CDR3: TGTGCCAGCAGCCGGGGGTTTTCGTCCTACGAGCAGTACTTC.

This chain connects TRBV7-9 to TRBJ2-4; 7 bases fit TRBD1. J was trimmed by 5 bases and V by 3 bases; bases with no gene match: 4. This CDR3 contains 14 residues. Per germline, CDR1 SEHNR and CDR2 FQNEAQ (reference sequence). CDR3 region: CASSFLTGENIQYF. CDR3 in DNA: TGTGCCAGCAGCTTCCTCACAGGGGAAAACATTCAGTACTTC.